The 14 T cell receptor beta chains given below trace back to one sample, sequenced in a study of T cells in Graves' hyperthyroidism and ophthalmopathy. RNA transcripts gave rise to amplified TCR beta CDR3 regions. With the HTBI primer set, the TCR CDR3 went through a first round of RT-PCR. TCRdb called the multiplex PCR reads again in MiXCR, with one record for every CDR3 protein. The table records around 500,000 distinct CDR3 sequences, roughly 14% of them present only once. Input material: blood. These receptors were obtained from a young woman with Graves' hyperthyroidism.

This clonotype was observed at least ten times. The chain joins TRBV4-2 to TRBJ1-1; D is perhaps TRBD1 (6 bases). V was clipped by 6 bases and J by 3 bases, with 14 bases between them. CDR3 length: 14 amino acids. Germline CDR1 is LGHNA and CDR2 is YNFKEQ. CDR3 in DNA: TGTGCCAGCAGGCTCAGGGGATTAGACACTGAAGCTTTCTTT. This encodes CASRLRGLDTEAFF.

This clonotype showed up many times. The chain uses TRBV19 and TRBJ1-3; D call uncertain. Trimming stripped 4 bases from V and 2 bases from J, with 12 bases between. Germline V gene lookup returns CDR1 LNHDA and CDR2 SQIVND (reference sequence). The length of the CDR3 is 15 residues. The CDR3 is CASSNQELTGNTIYF. The DNA for the CDR3 is TGTGCCAGTAGTAATCAGGAACTGACTGGAAACACCATATATTTT.

This clonotype was counted many times. This chain uses TRBV11-3 with TRBJ1-3; D gene unclear. Trimming shortened V by 4 bases and J by 0 bases, and 7 bases separated the two germline ends. The germline gives CDR1 SGHNT, CDR2 YENEEA. CDR3 size: 14 residues. The CDR3 nucleotides are TGTGCCAGCAGCTCCGGGCCCTCTGGAAACACCATATATTTT. This encodes CASSSGPSGNTIYF.

This clonotype appeared many times. The chain links TRBV13 to TRBJ2-7, with TRBD2 matching over 7 bases. In germline, CDR1 is PRHDT, CDR2 FYEKMQ (reference sequence). V shed 0 bases and J 0 bases; nucleotides not matched to a gene: 14. This CDR3 has 19 residues. The CDR3 DNA follows: TGTGCCAGCAGCTTAGGTCCTAGCGGAGGCCCCCGTTTCTCCTACGAGCAGTACTTC. It translates to CASSLGPSGGPRFSYEQYF.

Regarding this clonotype: A much larger clonotype is one base distant, so this may be a read error. The chain uses TRBV10-3 and TRBJ1-5; TRBD1 matches 7 bases. CDR1 is ENHRY and CDR2 is SYGVKD in the germline V gene. This CDR3 is 16 amino acids long. The CDR3, as DNA: TGTACCATCAGTGAGTCTAGGGGGCGAAGCAATCAGCCCCAGCATTTT. It codes for CTISESRGRSNQPQHF.

This clonotype was seen more than once but under ten times. J is TRBJ2-5 and V is TRBV6-5; weak D call: TRBD2 (6 bases). Trimming took 2 bases from V and 3 from J, leaving 16 bases between them. There are 16 residues in the CDR3. From germline, CDR1 is MNHEY and CDR2 SVGAGI. CDR3 in amino acids: CASSYGGMRDKETQYF. CDR3 nucleotide sequence: TGTGCCAGCAGTTACGGGGGAATGCGGGATAAAGAGACCCAGTACTTC.

This clonotype was observed many times. The chain employs TRBV27 and TRBJ2-7; D may match TRBD1 or TRBD2 (6 bases each). V lost 1 base and J lost 6, with 13 bases in between. This CDR3 is 14 amino acids long. Looked up from germline, CDR1 is MNHEY and CDR2 is SMNVEV (reference sequence). CDR3 DNA sequence: TGTGCCAGCAGTTTATGGGAGGACAGCCGCGAGCAGTACTTC. As protein: CASSLWEDSREQYF.

This clonotype was observed at least ten times. The chain has TRBV10-3 and TRBJ2-5; D is tentatively TRBD1 or TRBD2 (5 bases each). Trimming shortened V by 2 bases and J by 5 bases, and 15 bases separated the two germline ends. Germline-derived CDR1 and CDR2 are ENHRY and SYGVKD. The CDR3 is 15 amino acids. CDR3 DNA: TGTGCCATCAGTGAGAGACAGCGGACATGGGAGACCCAGTACTTC. Protein: CAISERQRTWETQYF.

At least ten counts were recorded for this clonotype. The chain couples TRBV18 to TRBJ1-6; tentatively, D is TRBD1 (5 bases). V was pared by 2 bases and J by 9 bases, with 17 bases between. The CDR3 length is 16 residues. The germline V gene encodes CDR1 KGHSH and CDR2 LQKENI. CDR3 coding DNA: TGTGCCAGCTCACCATGGGGCTCCACGGAAAGTTCACCCCTCCACTTT. It yields the protein CASSPWGSTESSPLHF.

Ten or more counts support this clonotype. This chain joins TRBV30 and TRBJ1-1, with 8 bases that match TRBD1. The CDR3 is made up of 15 amino acids. CDR1 GTSNPN and CDR2 SVGIG come from the germline V gene (reference sequence). After removal of 6 bases from V and 6 bases from J, the junction contained 15 bases not matched to a gene. The CDR3, as DNA: TGTGCCTGCAACCGACAGGGGAGGGGAAAGGCTGAAGCTTTCTTT. It is translated as CACNRQGRGKAEAFF.

Here the CDR3 reads CASRAGGGNQPQHF. CDR3 bases: TGTGCCAGCAGGGCAGGGGGCGGCAATCAGCCCCAGCATTTT. The chain couples TRBV6-1 to TRBJ1-5; 8 positions match TRBD1. The J segment lost 2 bases and the V segment lost 6 bases, leaving 3 bases of the junction unmatched. Germline V gene sequence: CDR1 MNHNS, CDR2 SASEGT. The CDR3 loop spans 14 amino acids.

This clonotype was seen only a few times. This chain links TRBV11-3 with TRBJ2-2; D is unclear. CDR1 and CDR2 from the germline V gene are SGHNT and YENEEA. Trimming removed 3 bases at V and 7 bases at J, with 9 bases between. This CDR3 comprises 13 residues. CDR3 in DNA: TGTGCCAGCAGCTTCGAGTTGAGCGGGGAGCTGTTTTTT. Amino acid sequence: CASSFELSGELFF.

In this sample, this clonotype turned up a few times. The chain links TRBV7-3 to TRBJ2-1, with 7 bases fitting TRBD2. The CDR3 length is 15 residues. V gave up 2 bases and J gave up 7 bases; unmatched junction bases: 8. Germline CDR1 is SGHTA and CDR2 is FQGTGA. The CDR3 is CASSLVTGGQNEQFF. CDR3 in DNA: TGTGCCAGCAGCTTAGTGACGGGAGGCCAAAATGAGCAGTTCTTC.

This clonotype was recorded many times. V usage is TRBV3-1 and J usage is TRBJ1-1; D is undetermined. V was trimmed by 2 bases and J by 0 bases, leaving 10 bases between them. The CDR3 is 15 residues long. CDR1 and CDR2 from the germline V gene are LGHDT and YNNKEL (reference sequence). DNA for the CDR3: TGTGCCAGCAGCCAACGGCACATAATGAACACTGAAGCTTTCTTT. This translates into CASSQRHIMNTEAFF. The whole variable domain, remainder taken from reference TRBV3-1 and TRBJ1-1, is DTAVSQTPKYLVTQMGNDKSIKCEQNLGHDTMYWYKQDSKKFLKIMFSYNNKELIINETVPNRFSPKSPDKAHLNLHINSLELGDSAVYFCASSQRHIMNTEAFFGQGTRLTVV.